This TCR beta chain comes out of a study of blood T cell repertoires in COVID-19. TCRdb's table, derived via immunoSEQ multiplex PCR, lists solely in-frame clones and lacks some. Among about 430,000 clones listed, around 89% were seen once. V was trimmed by 4 bases and J by 0 bases, leaving 11 bases between them. Germline CDR1 reads SGHNT; CDR2 reads YENEEA. The CDR3 has 15 amino acids. Study members were between roughly 18 and 89 years old and lived in roughly 24 US regions. This chain links TRBV11-3 with TRBJ2-3, with TRBD1 as a possible D gene (6 bases). Sequencing input: PBMCs or T cells enriched from blood (not recorded which). The sequence was obtained from a man aged 25-45 years who had recovered from COVID-19. The CDR3 DNA sequence: TGTGCCAGCAGCTCAGGACAGTCTAGCACAGATACGCAGTATTTT. It yields the protein CASSSGQSSTDTQYF.